The 15 T cell receptor beta chains below come from one sample, sequenced in a study of low-dose radiotherapy and immunotherapy resistance in tumors. Alpha- and beta-chain coverage of first-strand cDNA came from TRAV- and TRBV-specific primers. For amplifying TCRs, the PCR ran for about 20 cycles with Phusion, which was used together with a constant-region primer and the adapter on the V primers. TCRdb itself ran the reads through MiXCR, one entry per CDR3 protein. The sample has some 10,000 distinct CDR3 sequences; around 74% are singletons. These TCRs come from a human donor with advanced metastatic prostate, ovarian, gallbladder or colorectal cancer (not recorded which). This table probably holds off-target reads from a library built for another chain.

This clonotype has only a few counts. One end of the junction fails to match germline, which may point to a read error. V gene TRBV5-4 combines with J gene TRBJ2-1, with 8 nucleotides matching TRBD1. Germline assignment: CDR1 SGHNT and CDR2 YYREEE (reference sequence). The CDR3 consists of 11 residues. Written as DNA, the CDR3 is TGTGCCAGCAGCGTTACCGGGACAGGAGTCTTC. This sequence encodes CASSVTGTGVF.

This clonotype was seen more than once but under ten times. The chain combines TRBV29-1 with TRBJ2-1, with a tentative D call TRBD1 (5 bases). The CDR3 consists of 12 residues. Germline loops: CDR1 SQVTM, CDR2 ANQGSEA. V lost 8 bases and J lost 7, with 15 bases in between. In DNA, the CDR3 is TGCAGCATGGACACCATGGGGAATGAGCAGTTCTTC. Protein: CSMDTMGNEQFF.

This chain connects TRBV7-2 to TRBJ2-7; 11 bases agree with TRBD1. V shed 5 bases and J 1 base; nucleotides not matched to a gene: 1. The CDR3 runs to 14 residues. Germline CDR1 is SGHTA and CDR2 is FQGNSA. The CDR3 region is CASSGQGASYEQYF. The CDR3 coding sequence is TGTGCCAGCAGCGGACAGGGGGCTTCCTACGAGCAGTACTTC.

This clonotype was observed a few times. This sequence joins TRBV18 and TRBJ2-2, with D unclear. Trimming left V 3 bases short and J 4 bases short, with 3 bases between. Germline CDR1 is KGHSH and CDR2 is LQKENI. CDR3 size: 12 residues. CDR3 nucleotides: TGTGCCAGCTCACCCGCCACCGGGGAGCTGTTTTTT. Protein product: CASSPATGELFF.

The chain couples TRBV5-4 to TRBJ1-2; 9 bases fit TRBD1. This CDR3 has 15 amino acids. Germline values: CDR1 SGHNT, CDR2 YYREEE (reference sequence). V was pared by 2 bases and J by 8 bases, with 10 bases of the junction left unmatched. The CDR3 spells CASSFADRGFQGYTF. CDR3 nucleotides: TGTGCCAGCAGCTTCGCGGACAGGGGATTTCAGGGCTACACCTTC.

This clonotype was counted between two and nine times. V and J are TRBV5-6 and TRBJ2-2; D unresolved. The CDR3 spans 12 residues. With 4 bases removed from V and 5 bases from J, the gap between germline ends came to 6 bases. The germline CDR1 and CDR2 sequences are SGHDT and YYEEEE. The CDR3: CASSLATGELFF. CDR3 coding DNA: TGTGCCAGCAGCCTTGCAACCGGGGAGCTGTTTTTT.

The chain uses TRBV30 and TRBJ2-5; D is uncertain. Per the germline V gene, CDR1 is GTSNPN and CDR2 is SVGIG (reference sequence). The CDR3 contains 12 residues. Trimming took off 5 bases at V and 6 bases at J, with 13 bases between the two ends. The CDR3 nucleotides read TGTGCCTGGTCCACGCCCTACCAGACCCAGTACTTC. It codes for CAWSTPYQTQYF.

The rearrangement uses TRBV29-1 and TRBJ1-2; TRBD1 matches 7 bases. The CDR3 consists of 12 residues. CDR1 is SQVTM and CDR2 is ANQGSEA in the germline V gene. Trimming took 6 bases from V and 1 from J; bases not matched to a gene: 2. CDR3 DNA: TGCAGCGTGGGGGACAGTAACTATGGCTACACCTTC. As protein: CSVGDSNYGYTF.

This rearrangement joins TRBV7-6 to TRBJ1-2; a weak D match, TRBD1 (5 bases). The CDR3 covers 13 residues. V was cut by 5 bases and J by 3 bases, with 10 bases left in between. The germline V gene encodes CDR1 SGHVS and CDR2 FNYEAQ. The CDR3 reads CASSRDGYYGYTF. The CDR3 bases are TGTGCCAGCAGCCGGGACGGCTACTATGGCTACACCTTC.

V is TRBV12-3 or TRBV12-4 and J is TRBJ1-1; TRBD1 matches at 7 bases. Trimming took 4 bases from V and 3 from J; bases not matched to a gene: 2. CDR3 size: 13 residues. Written as DNA, the CDR3 is TGTGCCAGCAGTTACACAGGGGACACTGAAGCTTTCTTT. Translation gives CASSYTGDTEAFF.

The rearrangement joins TRBV20-1 to TRBJ1-2; 7 bases are shared with TRBD1. There are 12 residues in the CDR3. Germline lookup yields CDR1 DFQATT and CDR2 SNEGSKA (reference sequence). The J segment lost 8 bases and the V segment lost 6 bases, leaving 9 bases of the junction unmatched. The CDR3 bases are TGCAGTGCGGAGAGGGGGCTTGGAGGCTACACCTTC. It translates to CSAERGLGGYTF.

This clonotype appeared once. The chain is built from TRBV13 and TRBJ2-3; TRBD2 aligns across 7 bases. The germline gives CDR1 PRHDT, CDR2 FYEKMQ (reference sequence). Losses at the gene ends were 6 bases for V and 4 bases for J; bases not matched to a gene: 7. The CDR3 is 14 amino acids. The CDR3 spells CASRSGNVADTQYF. CDR3 nucleotide sequence: TGTGCCAGCAGAAGCGGGAATGTCGCAGATACGCAGTATTTT.

The chain couples TRBV12-3 or TRBV12-4 to TRBJ2-1; the match to TRBD1 covers 8 bases. This CDR3 has 14 amino acids. The trim removed 5 bases at V and 4 bases at J, leaving 4 bases unmatched. DNA of the CDR3: TGTGCCAGCAGTCCGGACAGGGTTTACAATGAGCAGTTCTTC. This translates into CASSPDRVYNEQFF.

This CDR3 reads CSARVTGGGSAEAFF. The CDR3 nucleotides are TGCAGTGCTAGAGTAACAGGGGGCGGATCGGCTGAAGCTTTCTTT. V usage is TRBV20-1 and J usage is TRBJ1-1; 9 bases are shared with TRBD1. The CDR3 extends over 15 amino acids. With V trimmed by 1 base and J by 6 bases, 9 bases remained unmatched. From germline, CDR1 is DFQATT and CDR2 SNEGSKA (reference sequence).

The chain joins TRBV5-8 to TRBJ2-5; weak D call: TRBD2 (6 bases). The germline V gene has CDR1 SGHTS and CDR2 YDEGEE. The CDR3 covers 14 residues. V was pared by 4 bases and J by 4 bases, with 14 bases between. The CDR3 is CASSPTSGRETQYF. CDR3 coding DNA: TGTGCCAGCAGCCCAACGTCCGGGAGAGAGACCCAGTACTTC.